The next 19 T cell receptor beta chains were all read from a single sample in a study of regulatory T cells in long-lasting Graves disease. Specified time point: newly diagnosed GD, antithyroid drugs for less than 3 months. The TCR library was made from RNA extracted from PBMCs. Construction of the TCR beta libraries employed iRepertoire HTBI primers in conjunction with Arm-PCR of CDR3 regions. TCRdb ran MiXCR on the multiplex PCR reads and lists one entry per CDR3 protein. The sample lists roughly 500,000 distinct CDR3 sequences, approximately 13% seen once, with 10% in the top ten. The same data also went into a second study, on T cells in Graves' hyperthyroidism and ophthalmopathy.

The sample consisted of peripheral blood mononuclear cells (PBMCs), taken at new diagnosis, from a patient treated with antithyroid drugs. The origin of the receptors is a man in his thirties or forties with Graves disease.

V is TRBV18 and J is TRBJ2-7, with 9 bases fitting TRBD1. V lost 3 bases to trimming and J lost 0 bases; unmatched junction nucleotides: 6. Germline assignment: CDR1 KGHSH and CDR2 LQKENI. This CDR3 spans 16 amino acids. The CDR3 DNA follows: TGTGCCAGCTCACCGCCGGGGACAGGGAGCTCCTACGAGCAGTACTTC. It yields the protein CASSPPGTGSSYEQYF.

Ten or more counts support this clonotype. The chain links TRBV24-1 to TRBJ2-1, with 11 bases identical to TRBD2. CDR1 and CDR2 from the germline V gene are KGHDR and SFDVKD. J lost 10 bases, V lost 3 bases, and 10 bases had no gene match. This CDR3 is 16 amino acids long. The CDR3 coding sequence is TGTGCCACCAGTGATATGACTAGCGGGATCACCAGCGAGCAGTTCTTC. Its protein product is CATSDMTSGITSEQFF.

This clonotype was counted ten times or more. A clone one base away is much larger, so this may be a read error. This chain uses TRBV6-9 with TRBJ1-5; no definite D call. This CDR3 contains 13 residues. V lost 2 bases and J lost 1, with 3 bases in between. Germline-derived CDR1 and CDR2 are MNHGY and SVAAGI. The chain's CDR3 is CASSYQSNQPQHF. The CDR3 nucleotides are TGTGCCAGCAGTTATCAGAGCAATCAGCCCCAGCATTTT.

This clonotype has just a few counts. This chain uses TRBV30 with TRBJ2-1; 7 nucleotides align to TRBD2. V dropped 1 base and J dropped 13; count of bases not matched to a gene: 10. CDR1 is GTSNPN, CDR2 SVGIG, per germline (reference sequence). This CDR3 comprises 13 residues. The CDR3 region is CAWSAQRDGPQFF. The CDR3 DNA reads TGTGCCTGGAGTGCCCAGCGGGATGGTCCTCAGTTCTTC.

The rearrangement uses TRBV24-1 and TRBJ2-2; 9 positions match TRBD1. The CDR3 extends over 17 amino acids. In germline, CDR1 is KGHDR, CDR2 SFDVKD. The V gene end was trimmed by 10 bases and the J gene end by 3 bases; junction bases not matched to a gene: 14. CDR3 nucleotides: TGTGCCACAAGTCGAAGTTTACAGGGGGCCGACACCGGGGAGCTGTTTTTT. Its translation is CATSRSLQGADTGELFF.

This clonotype was seen many times. J is TRBJ2-7 and V is TRBV2, with 12 bases aligning to TRBD2. CDR3 length: 14 amino acids. Unmatched junction bases numbered 4, after V lost 8 bases and J lost 2 bases. Germline V gives CDR1 SNHLY, CDR2 FYNNEI. The CDR3 coding sequence is TGTGCCAGCGAACCTAGCGGGAGGGCCTACGAGCAGTACTTC. Protein sequence: CASEPSGRAYEQYF. Together with reference TRBV2 and TRBJ2-7, the CDR3 gives the full variable domain: EPEVTQTPSHQVTQMGQEVILRCVPISNHLYFYWYRQILGQKVEFLVSFYNNEISEKSEIFDDQFSVERPDGSNFTLKIRSTKLEDSAMYFCASEPSGRAYEQYFGPGTRLTVT.

This clonotype was observed many times. V usage is TRBV12-3 or TRBV12-4 and J usage is TRBJ1-1; D might be TRBD1 (6 bases). The CDR3 consists of 11 residues. V lost 3 bases, J lost 11 bases, and 10 bases lay in between. The CDR3 nucleotides are TGTGCCAGCAGTTTGGGGGCAGGCGCTTTCTTT. Its translation is CASSLGAGAFF.

There are many counts of this clonotype. This chain's CDR3 is CSSTGPGFGDEQFF. CDR3 bases: TGCAGTTCGACCGGGCCGGGCTTTGGGGATGAGCAGTTCTTC. The chain links TRBV20-1 to TRBJ2-1; D is undetermined. V was cut by 8 bases and J by 8 bases, with 22 bases left in between. Germline-derived CDR1 and CDR2 are DFQATT and SNEGSKA (reference sequence). This CDR3 has 14 amino acids.

This clonotype was observed a few times. This rearrangement joins TRBV30 to TRBJ2-1; D is unclear. This CDR3 region has 15 residues. CDR1 and CDR2 (germline): GTSNPN, SVGIG (reference sequence). Trimming pared 1 base from V and 9 bases from J, leaving 19 bases between. CDR3 DNA: TGTGCCTGGAGTGCCCTGACGAATCTGGTTGGTGAGCAGTTCTTC. Translating gives CAWSALTNLVGEQFF.

The chain joins TRBV10-3 to TRBJ2-7, with 9 positions matching TRBD2. V shed 0 bases, J shed 0 bases, and the junction held 0 bases outside the gene matches. CDR1 and CDR2 (germline): ENHRY, SYGVKD. The CDR3 is 15 amino acids. For the CDR3, the DNA is TGTGCCATCAGTGAGTCTAGCGGGAGCTCCTACGAGCAGTACTTC. Protein: CAISESSGSSYEQYF.

There are many counts of this clonotype. The V and J genes are TRBV29-1 and TRBJ1-2; perhaps TRBD1 as D (5 bases). There are 11 residues in the CDR3. In germline, CDR1 is SQVTM, CDR2 ANQGSEA. The ends were cut back, 7 bases at V and 8 bases at J, with 14 bases in the middle. CDR3 DNA sequence: TGCAGCGCCTTTGACAGTCAGGGCTACACCTTC. Its protein is CSAFDSQGYTF.

At least ten counts were recorded for this clonotype. V gene TRBV3-1 combines with J gene TRBJ1-2, with D tentatively TRBD1 (6 bases). V was clipped by 2 bases and J by 4 bases, with 14 bases between them. The CDR3 has 15 amino acids. Germline V gene lookup returns CDR1 LGHDT and CDR2 YNNKEL (reference sequence). The CDR3 nucleotides are TGTGCCAGCAGCCAACGAGGAACAGGGATCTATGGCTACACCTTC. This translates into CASSQRGTGIYGYTF.

This clonotype was seen more than once but under ten times. The V gene is TRBV5-6, the J gene TRBJ2-1; D possibly corresponds to TRBD1 (5 bases). Germline CDR1 SGHDT, CDR2 YYEEEE. The CDR3 is 11 residues long. V was cut by 4 bases and J by 9 bases, with 8 bases left in between. This CDR3 is CASSMDTEQFF. The CDR3, as DNA: TGTGCCAGCAGCATGGACACTGAGCAGTTCTTC.

This clonotype was counted between two and nine times. The gene calls are TRBV6-1 and TRBJ2-1, with D unresolved. This CDR3 spans 12 amino acids. V lost 2 bases and J 7 bases, leaving 6 bases between the germline ends. CDR1 MNHNS and CDR2 SASEGT come from the germline V gene. CDR3 sequence (DNA): TGTGCCAGCAGTGAAATCCGAAATGAGCAGTTCTTC. Translation gives CASSEIRNEQFF.

This clonotype was seen at least ten times. The V gene is TRBV7-8, the J gene TRBJ2-3; D is ambiguous. CDR3 length equals 15 residues. Germline CDR1 is SGHVS and CDR2 is FQNEAQ. Trimming left V 0 bases short and J 6 bases short, with 13 bases between. The CDR3 DNA is TGTGCCAGCAGCTTAGCGGTGCCCGCCAGGGATACGCAGTATTTT. Translation gives CASSLAVPARDTQYF.

V usage is TRBV19 and J usage is TRBJ2-7; 9 nucleotides match TRBD1. CDR1 and CDR2 (germline): LNHDA, SQIVND (reference sequence). The CDR3 length is 17 residues. Germline trimming cut 5 bases from V and 2 bases from J; bases unmatched to any gene: 13. For the CDR3, the DNA is TGTGCCAGTAGTGCAACCGGGACAGGGAGAAGCGCCTACGAGCAGTACTTC. This encodes CASSATGTGRSAYEQYF.

This clonotype showed up many times. The V gene is TRBV20-1, the J gene TRBJ2-1, with TRBD2 as a possible D gene (6 bases). This CDR3 is built from 15 residues. Trimming stripped 3 bases from V and 0 bases from J, with 12 bases between. The germline gives CDR1 DFQATT, CDR2 SNEGSKA (reference sequence). CDR3: CSARKIAVSYNEQFF. CDR3 nucleotide sequence: TGCAGTGCTAGGAAAATAGCGGTCTCCTACAATGAGCAGTTCTTC.

On this clonotype itself: A read error may explain this, as a much larger clone is one base away. The chain uses TRBV20-1 and TRBJ2-3; 7 bases match TRBD2. Germline assignment: CDR1 DFQATT and CDR2 SNEGSKA (reference sequence). The CDR3 consists of 15 residues. V shed 3 bases and J 1 base; nucleotides not matched to a gene: 7. CDR3 DNA: TGCAGTGCTAGCCCCATGAGCGGGGGCACAGATACGCAGTATTTT. This codes for CSASPMSGGTDTQYF.

V and J are TRBV3-1 and TRBJ2-2; D remains ambiguous. CDR3 size: 11 residues. Between the trimmed V and J ends, which lost 4 bases and 9 bases, there was a span of 6 bases. Germline V gene sequence: CDR1 LGHDT, CDR2 YNNKEL (reference sequence). CDR3 loop: CASSRGRELFF. In DNA, the CDR3 is TGTGCCAGCAGCCGAGGCAGGGAGCTGTTTTTT.